Included here is one T cell receptor (beta chain) sequence, with context. The antigen is unknown. Germline V gene sequence: CDR1 SGHRS, CDR2 YFSETQ. The CDR3 covers 19 residues. V was cut by 4 bases and J by 2 bases, with 27 bases left in between. The sample originates from a study of shared clonotypes between healthy human individuals. Study-wide findings and caveats: Memory subsets generally showed lower estimated richness than naive subsets.

Sequenced by immunoSEQ multiplex PCR; TCRdb stores in-frame clones only, minus some. The profile shows about 2.3 million clones, about 92% of them singletons. A CD45RA-negative memory subset and a CD45RA+ naive subset were separated from the CD4+ cells. The sequencing sample was made of naive CD4+ T cells from PBMCs. Subset: CD45RA+ positively selected. The genes are TRBV5-1 and TRBJ1-1, with D possibly matching TRBD1 (6 bases). This receptor was taken from a man aged 18 to 30 in good health. Some clones in this sample may be carry-over from other donors' samples. Here the CDR3 reads CASSRPGHERLEINTEAFF. In nucleotides, the CDR3 is TGCGCCAGCAGCCGACCGGGACACGAAAGATTAGAAATAAACACTGAAGCTTTCTTT.